This entry describes one T cell receptor (beta chain). The entry originates in a study of control samples from healthy donors and cancer patients. Generated by immunoSEQ multiplex PCR, the TCRdb table keeps only in-frame clones and is missing some. The sample contains 80,000 to 100,000 clones, about 91% of which appear only once. Sequencing used blood. The origin of this receptor is a young man in good health.

The CDR3 sequence: CASRPGQGIVGYTF. CDR3 nucleotide sequence: TGTGCCAGCAGACCGGGACAGGGGATAGTTGGCTACACCTTC. The chain combines TRBV6-6 with TRBJ1-2, with 10 bases matching TRBD1. The germline gives CDR1 MNHNY, CDR2 SVGAGI (reference sequence). CDR3 length equals 14 residues. V lost 6 bases and J lost 7; bases outside the gene matches: 8.